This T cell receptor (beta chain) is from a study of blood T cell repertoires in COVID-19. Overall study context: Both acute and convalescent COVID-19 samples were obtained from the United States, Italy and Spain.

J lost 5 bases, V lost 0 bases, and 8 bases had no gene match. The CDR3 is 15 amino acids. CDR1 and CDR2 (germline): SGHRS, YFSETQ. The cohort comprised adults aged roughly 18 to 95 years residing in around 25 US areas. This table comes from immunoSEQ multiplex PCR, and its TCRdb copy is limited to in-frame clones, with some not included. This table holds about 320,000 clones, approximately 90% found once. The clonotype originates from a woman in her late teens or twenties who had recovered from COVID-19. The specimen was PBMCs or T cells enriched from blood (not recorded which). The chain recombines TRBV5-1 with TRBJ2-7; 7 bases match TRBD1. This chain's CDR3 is CASSLVDRVADEQYF. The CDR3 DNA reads TGCGCCAGCAGCTTGGTAGACAGGGTGGCGGACGAGCAGTACTTC.